Shown below are 27 T cell receptor beta chains from a single sample sequenced in a study of preoperative IRX-2 immunotherapy in early breast cancer. Treatment: preoperative locoregional IRX-2 cytokine immunotherapy. Produced via immunoSEQ multiplex PCR; TCRdb's table is partial and in-frame only. Of over 60,000 clones in the sample, approximately 93% were seen once. Collection took place from a patient treated with IRX-2 immunotherapy. Source of these receptors: a human donor with breast cancer.

V and J are TRBV4-3 and TRBJ1-1; TRBD1 agrees at 9 bases. This CDR3 region has 14 residues. J lost 11 bases, V lost 0 bases, and 7 bases had no gene match. Germline loops: CDR1 LGHNA, CDR2 YSLEER. DNA of the CDR3: TGCGCCAGCAGCCAAGATCCGGGGACAGGGTATGCTTTCTTT. This encodes CASSQDPGTGYAFF.

This chain uses TRBV11-3 with TRBJ2-1; no clear D gene. Trimming shortened V by 5 bases and J by 4 bases, and 9 bases separated the two germline ends. Germline V lookup: CDR1 SGHNT, CDR2 YENEEA. The CDR3 spans 13 residues. CDR3 DNA: TGTGCCAGCAGCCCGGATGGATACAATGAGCAGTTCTTC. Translated, it gives CASSPDGYNEQFF.

This clone appeared once. The chain uses TRBV6-5 and TRBJ1-1; possibly TRBD1 for D (6 bases). V lost 4 bases and J 1 base, leaving 7 bases between the germline ends. The germline CDR1 and CDR2 sequences are MNHEY and SVGAGI. This CDR3 is built from 13 residues. CDR3 sequence: CASSWGQNTEAFF. CDR3 sequence (DNA): TGTGCCAGCAGTTGGGGGCAGAACACTGAAGCTTTCTTT.

V gene TRBV7-2 combines with J gene TRBJ1-4; weak D call: TRBD1 (6 bases). CDR3 length: 15 residues. Trimming stripped 1 base from V and 5 bases from J, with 11 bases between. Germline V lookup: CDR1 SGHTA, CDR2 FQGNSA. CDR3 protein: CASSLVQGNNEKLFF. The CDR3, as DNA: TGTGCCAGCAGCTTAGTTCAGGGGAACAATGAAAAACTGTTTTTT.

The J gene is TRBJ1-4, the V gene TRBV6-1; TRBD1 matches 7 bases. The germline CDR1 and CDR2 sequences are MNHNS and SASEGT. V shed 3 bases and J 11 bases; nucleotides not matched to a gene: 9. The CDR3 has 14 residues. This CDR3 is CASSDGWPTGKLFF. The CDR3 DNA sequence: TGTGCCAGCAGTGACGGGTGGCCGACAGGGAAACTGTTTTTT.

This clone was seen once. The V gene is TRBV5-1, the J gene TRBJ2-5; D unclear. The germline gives CDR1 SGHRS, CDR2 YFSETQ. V shed 0 bases and J shed 1 base, with 13 bases lying between them. The CDR3 covers 16 residues. The CDR3 nucleotides are TGCGCCAGCAGCTTGGGGACGTTTCCACCCCAAGAGACCCAGTACTTC. Residues: CASSLGTFPPQETQYF. The variable domain in full, completed from reference TRBV5-1 and TRBJ2-5, reads KAGVTQTPRYLIKTRGQQVTLSCSPISGHRSVSWYQQTPGQGLQFLFEYFSETQRNKGNFPGRFSGRQFSNSRSEMNVSTLELGDSALYLCASSLGTFPPQETQYFGPGTRLLVL.

This sequence joins TRBV27 and TRBJ2-3, with a tentative D call TRBD1 (5 bases). Trimming left V 4 bases short and J 0 bases short, with 14 bases between. The CDR3 extends over 16 amino acids. Per the germline V gene, CDR1 is MNHEY and CDR2 is SMNVEV (reference sequence). CDR3 DNA: TGTGCCAGCAGTTACCAGGGCGTTCCTAGCACAGATACGCAGTATTTT. It specifies CASSYQGVPSTDTQYF.

In DNA form, the CDR3 reads TGTGCCATCAAGCAGGGAACAGATACGCAGTATTTT. Protein: CAIKQGTDTQYF. This sequence joins TRBV10-3 and TRBJ2-3, with D perhaps TRBD1 (5 bases). The length of the CDR3 is 12 residues. The ends were cut back, 7 bases at V and 3 bases at J, with 8 bases in the middle. In germline, CDR1 is ENHRY, CDR2 SYGVKD.

The chain combines TRBV14 with TRBJ2-5; D assignment may be TRBD1 or TRBD2 (6 bases each). The V gene lost 3 bases and the J gene lost 5 bases, with 19 bases spanning the gap. The V gene's germline CDR1 is SGHDN and CDR2 FVKESK. CDR3 length: 16 residues. The CDR3 region has the DNA TGTGCCAGCAGCCATTTCGGGGGCCTCGCTAGGGAGACCCAGTACTTC. Translating it yields CASSHFGGLARETQYF.

This clone was seen a few times. The genes are TRBV18 and TRBJ1-2, with D perhaps TRBD1 (5 bases). The CDR3 consists of 15 residues. V was trimmed by 3 bases and J by 4 bases, leaving 15 bases between them. The V gene's germline CDR1 is KGHSH and CDR2 LQKENI. The CDR3 bases are TGTGCCAGCTCACCCGGGACTTCCACTCGCTATGGCTACACCTTC. It encodes CASSPGTSTRYGYTF.

The rearrangement uses TRBV7-9 and TRBJ1-2; TRBD1 might be the D (5 bases). V lost 8 bases, J lost 3 bases, and 13 bases lay in between. The CDR3 sequence is 13 residues long. Germline CDR1 and CDR2: SEHNR and FQNEAQ (reference sequence). The CDR3 region is CASALGADYGYTF. CDR3 sequence (DNA): TGTGCCAGCGCACTTGGGGCTGACTATGGCTACACCTTC.

The chain is built from TRBV5-6 and TRBJ2-7, with D perhaps given as TRBD1 or TRBD2 (5 bases each). Trimming took 4 bases from V and 4 from J, leaving 9 bases between them. The CDR3 contains 12 residues. The V gene's germline CDR1 is SGHDT and CDR2 YYEEEE. The CDR3 loop reads CASSIGEYEQYF. CDR3 in DNA: TGTGCCAGCAGCATAGGGGAGTACGAGCAGTACTTC.

The CDR3 reads CASQRGTGSNQPQHF. CDR3 coding DNA: TGTGCCAGCCAAAGAGGGACAGGTAGCAATCAGCCCCAGCATTTT. The chain employs TRBV19 and TRBJ1-5; TRBD1 matches 8 bases. Germline CDR1 is LNHDA and CDR2 is SQIVND (reference sequence). V trimming: 9 bases; J trimming: 0 bases; junction bases outside the gene matches: 7. This CDR3 spans 15 amino acids.

The V and J genes are TRBV5-6 and TRBJ1-2, with D uncertain. Germline CDR1 and CDR2: SGHDT and YYEEEE. V lost 5 bases, J lost 6 bases, and 8 bases lay in between. This CDR3 region has 11 residues. CDR3 protein: CASRENNGYTF. CDR3 sequence (DNA): TGTGCCAGCAGGGAAAATAATGGCTACACCTTC.

The V and J genes are TRBV15 and TRBJ2-3, with D hard to call. The CDR3 spans 15 residues. The ends were cut back, 1 base at V and 7 bases at J, with 15 bases in the middle. Per germline, CDR1 LNHNV and CDR2 YYDKDF (reference sequence). As DNA, the CDR3 is TGTGCCACCAGCAGAGGCCCTAGTGGGATGAATACGCAGTATTTT. This translates into CATSRGPSGMNTQYF.

J is TRBJ2-7 and V is TRBV6-5; 8 bases map to TRBD2. V lost 2 bases and J lost 6; bases outside the gene matches: 9. Per the germline V gene, CDR1 is MNHEY and CDR2 is SVGAGI. The CDR3 consists of 15 residues. The CDR3 reads CASSYPGLAYFEQYF. CDR3 DNA sequence: TGTGCCAGCAGTTACCCAGGACTAGCCTATTTCGAGCAGTACTTC.

The V gene is TRBV10-1, the J gene TRBJ2-7, with 14 bases fitting TRBD2. The V gene end was trimmed by 6 bases and the J gene end by 3 bases; junction bases not matched to a gene: 10. The CDR3 runs 17 residues. Per germline, CDR1 WNHNN and CDR2 SYGVQD (reference sequence). CDR3 loop: CASRATRLAGGCYEQYF. The CDR3 DNA is TGCGCCAGCAGAGCAACCCGACTAGCGGGAGGGTGCTACGAGCAGTACTTC.

The CDR3 sequence: CASSYGGGFLDEQFF. For the CDR3, the DNA is TGCGCCAGCAGCTACGGGGGGGGATTTCTCGATGAGCAGTTCTTC. The chain couples TRBV4-1 to TRBJ2-1, with 8 bases lining up with TRBD2. Germline V gene sequence: CDR1 MGHRA, CDR2 YSYEKL. The V segment lost 5 bases and the J segment 8 bases; nucleotides outside the gene matches: 11. The CDR3 loop spans 15 amino acids.

The V and J genes are TRBV28 and TRBJ2-1; D unclear. Between the trimmed V and J ends, which lost 7 bases and 0 bases, there was a span of 10 bases. Germline V gives CDR1 MDHEN, CDR2 SYDVKM. This CDR3 region has 14 residues. CDR3 sequence reads: CASTPRRSYNEQFF. The CDR3 DNA sequence: TGTGCCAGCACCCCCCGACGCTCCTACAATGAGCAGTTCTTC.

The chain combines TRBV4-2 with TRBJ2-5; 9 nucleotides agree with TRBD2. The J call may be in error: the DNA end matches TRBJ2-7 better. The CDR3 is 16 residues long. The germline CDR1 and CDR2 sequences are LGHNA and YNFKEQ. The CDR3 DNA follows: TGTGCCAGCAGCCATCCTGGACTAGCGCCGGCCTACGAGCAGTACTTC. Translating gives CASSHPGLAPAYEQYF.

This sequence joins TRBV7-3 and TRBJ2-1, with D perhaps TRBD1 or TRBD2 (6 bases each). V dropped 7 bases and J dropped 4 bases, with 20 bases sitting between them. Germline V gives CDR1 SGHTA, CDR2 FQGTGA. The CDR3 is made up of 16 amino acids. CDR3 amino acids: CASNKKRGPRYNEQFF. The DNA for the CDR3 is TGTGCCAGCAACAAGAAACGGGGGCCGAGGTACAATGAGCAGTTCTTC. Complete variable domain (other parts from reference TRBV7-3 and TRBJ2-1): GAGVSQTPSNKVTEKGKYVELRCDPISGHTALYWYRQSLGQGPEFLIYFQGTGAADDSGLPNDRFFAVRPEGSVSTLKIQRTERGDSAVYLCASNKKRGPRYNEQFFGPGTRLTVL.

CDR3: CASIGQVYTGELFF. The DNA of the CDR3 is TGTGCCAGTATAGGACAGGTGTACACCGGGGAGCTGTTTTTT. The rearrangement links TRBV19 to TRBJ2-2; 7 positions match TRBD1. The CDR3 loop spans 14 amino acids. The V gene end was trimmed by 7 bases and the J gene end by 3 bases; junction bases not matched to a gene: 5. Germline CDR1 and CDR2: LNHDA and SQIVND (reference sequence).

This chain connects TRBV2 to TRBJ2-7, with 8 bases lining up with TRBD1. V gave up 6 bases and J gave up 12 bases; unmatched junction bases: 10. Germline V CDR1 and CDR2: SNHLY, FYNNEI. This CDR3 comprises 12 residues. The CDR3 loop reads CASRGTGTNPYF. CDR3 coding DNA: TGTGCCAGCAGGGGGACAGGCACTAATCCGTACTTC. The whole variable domain, filled in from reference TRBV2 and TRBJ2-7, reads EPEVTQTPSHQVTQMGQEVILRCVPISNHLYFYWYRQILGQKVEFLVSFYNNEISEKSEIFDDQFSVERPDGSNFTLKIRSTKLEDSAMYFCASRGTGTNPYFGPGTRLTVT.

V gene TRBV7-2 combines with J gene TRBJ2-3; weak D call: TRBD1 (6 bases). CDR1 is SGHTA, CDR2 FQGNSA, per germline. The CDR3 covers 17 residues. V lost 1 base to trimming and J lost 1 base, with 15 bases between them. Here the CDR3 DNA reads TGTGCCAGCAGCTTAGGGGTGGCAGGGGCCCGCACAGATACGCAGTATTTT. Translating it yields CASSLGVAGARTDTQYF. Full variable domain (missing parts from reference TRBV7-2 and TRBJ2-3): GAGVSQSPSNKVTEKGKDVELRCDPISGHTALYWYRQSLGQGLEFLIYFQGNSAPDKSGLPSDRFSAERTGGSVSTLTIQRTQQEDSAVYLCASSLGVAGARTDTQYFGPGTRLTVL.

The chain's CDR3 is CASSLEGEWGYTF. CDR3 nucleotides: TGCGCCAGCAGCTTGGAGGGGGAGTGGGGCTACACCTTC. The genes are TRBV5-1 and TRBJ1-2, with TRBD1 as a possible D gene (6 bases). The CDR3 length is 13 residues. Germline loops: CDR1 SGHRS, CDR2 YFSETQ. Trimming cost V 0 bases and J 8 bases, with 11 bases left between them.

This chain links TRBV4-3 with TRBJ2-5, with TRBD2 matching over 15 bases. The CDR3 has 19 residues. J lost 4 bases, V lost 0 bases, and 9 bases had no gene match. Germline V gene data show CDR1 as LGHNA and CDR2 as YSLEER. CDR3 nucleotides: TGCGCCAGCAGCCAAGAGCCGGGACTAGCGGGAGGATGGGCAGAGACCCAGTACTTC. Protein product: CASSQEPGLAGGWAETQYF.

J is TRBJ1-5 and V is TRBV14; D not certain. From germline, CDR1 is SGHDN and CDR2 FVKESK. The CDR3 extends over 15 amino acids. Deletions cut 9 bases from V and 3 bases from J, with 18 bases between. DNA of the CDR3: TGTGCCAGTCCCGTTAGTGACATAGACAATCAGCCCCAGCATTTT. It yields the protein CASPVSDIDNQPQHF.